The clone carrying this T cell receptor (beta chain) was seen more than once but under ten times. Antigen unknown. The sample belongs to a study of shared clonotypes between healthy human individuals. Across the study: Serving as donors were two women and three men, whose ages spanned 18 to 49.

The V end was cut by 5 bases, the J end by 5 bases, with 12 bases between. Germline V lookup: CDR1 SGHTA, CDR2 FQGTGA. The CDR3 sequence is 14 residues long. Sorted subsets were amplified in replicate PCRs using 150 to 250 ng DNA, about 30,000 T cell genomes. The repertoire was sequenced with immunoSEQ multiplex PCR; TCRdb's copy has only in-frame clones and lacks some. Among 2 million to 3 million clones listed, over 85% were seen once. Whole-study findings and limits: Unshared clonotypes carried lower generation probabilities than those common to all four donors. Naive CD4 clonotype sharing across a few donors was 4% to 5%.

Source material: naive CD4+ T cells from PBMCs. The sample's subset: CD45RA+ positively selected. The sequence derives from a man younger than 35 in good health. Some clones in this sample may be carry-over from other donors' samples. The rearrangement joins TRBV7-3 to TRBJ2-2, with a weak D call TRBD2 (6 bases). CDR3 sequence reads: CASSPQSGTGELFF. CDR3 DNA: TGTGCCAGCAGCCCCCAAAGCGGGACCGGGGAGCTGTTTTTT.